Following are 21 T cell receptor beta chains from one sample sequenced in a study of blood T cell repertoires in COVID-19. The method was immunoSEQ multiplex PCR; TCRdb's version includes in-frame clones alone and lacks a portion of them. The table records 240,000 or so clones, roughly 80% of them present only once. What was sequenced was peripheral blood. The receptors shown here come from a woman aged 80 or over with acute or convalescent COVID-19.

The gene calls are TRBV28 and TRBJ1-6, with D uncertain. The CDR3 consists of 13 residues. Germline assignment: CDR1 MDHEN and CDR2 SYDVKM. V was pared by 5 bases and J by 7 bases, with 9 bases between. Written as DNA, the CDR3 is TGTGCCAGCAGTCCCGCGGGGAATTCACCCCTCCACTTT. It yields the protein CASSPAGNSPLHF.

The CDR3 loop reads CASSPLYTGVGGYTF. CDR3 nucleotide sequence: TGTGCCAGCTCACCACTGTACACAGGGGTCGGTGGCTACACCTTC. The J gene is TRBJ1-2, the V gene TRBV18, with 7 bases matching TRBD1. From germline, CDR1 is KGHSH and CDR2 LQKENI. CDR3 length: 15 amino acids. With 1 base clipped from V and 7 bases from J, the junction kept 9 bases outside the gene matches.

This clone was seen a single time. V usage is TRBV9 and J usage is TRBJ2-3; possible D gene TRBD2, 6 bases. The CDR3 length is 16 residues. Deletions cut 4 bases from V and 6 bases from J, with 21 bases between. Germline V gene sequence: CDR1 SGDLS, CDR2 YYNGEE. This CDR3 reads CASSPNGLAGSDTQYF. The CDR3 nucleotides read TGTGCCAGCAGCCCAAACGGCCTTGCGGGGTCGGATACGCAGTATTTT. The variable domain in full, with the rest retrieved from reference TRBV9 and TRBJ2-3, is DSGVTQTPKHLITATGQRVTLRCSPRSGDLSVYWYQQSLDQGLQFLIQYYNGEERAKGNILERFSAQQFPDLHSELNLSSLELGDSALYFCASSPNGLAGSDTQYFGPGTRLTVL.

The rearrangement links TRBV2 to TRBJ1-3; D remains unclear. This CDR3 has 15 residues. In germline, CDR1 is SNHLY, CDR2 FYNNEI. Trimming took 7 bases from V and 4 from J, leaving 17 bases between them. CDR3 DNA sequence: TGTGCCAGCAAATCGGAGGGCCGACGCGGAAACACCATATATTTT. The encoded protein is CASKSEGRRGNTIYF. Using reference TRBV2 and TRBJ1-3 for the parts outside the CDR3, the full variable domain is EPEVTQTPSHQVTQMGQEVILRCVPISNHLYFYWYRQILGQKVEFLVSFYNNEISEKSEIFDDQFSVERPDGSNFTLKIRSTKLEDSAMYFCASKSEGRRGNTIYFGEGSWLTVV.

The genes are TRBV5-1 and TRBJ2-3; 8 positions match TRBD1. This CDR3 is built from 16 residues. After removal of 4 bases from V and 3 bases from J, the junction contained 10 bases not matched to a gene. Germline CDR1 is SGHRS and CDR2 is YFSETQ. CDR3 sequence reads: CASSPTGTGRTDTQYF. The CDR3 DNA reads as TGCGCCAGCAGCCCTACCGGGACAGGACGGACAGATACGCAGTATTTT.

The chain carries TRBV3-1 (or the pseudogene TRBV3-2) and TRBJ2-1; 8 positions agree with TRBD1. V was clipped by 5 bases and J by 2 bases; unmatched bases: 5. Germline V lookup: CDR1 LGHDT, CDR2 YNNKEL (reference sequence). The CDR3 is made up of 15 amino acids. Here the CDR3 DNA reads TGTGCCAGCAGCTTCGGGACAGGTCCCTACAATGAGCAGTTCTTC. This gives the protein CASSFGTGPYNEQFF.

This chain joins TRBV7-2 and TRBJ2-7; TRBD2 matches 7 bases. The germline gives CDR1 SGHTA, CDR2 FQGNSA. The CDR3 sequence is 13 residues long. V was pared by 3 bases and J by 3 bases, with 2 bases of the junction left unmatched. The CDR3 sequence: CASSLSGGYEQYF. In nucleotides, the CDR3 is TGTGCCAGCAGCTTGTCGGGGGGCTACGAGCAGTACTTC.

The V call is TRBV19, the J call TRBJ2-5, with 10 bases fitting TRBD2. The CDR3 has 17 residues. The V gene end was trimmed by 3 bases and the J gene end by 6 bases; junction bases not matched to a gene: 13. Germline V CDR1 and CDR2: LNHDA, SQIVND (reference sequence). This CDR3 reads CASSMGGVAGGRKTQYF. The CDR3 nucleotides are TGTGCCAGTAGTATGGGTGGAGTAGCGGGGGGCCGGAAGACCCAGTACTTC.

A note on this clone: The identical CDR3 is also encoded by other nucleotide sequences in the sample. V is TRBV2 and J is TRBJ1-4, with a weak D call TRBD1 (6 bases). This CDR3 comprises 13 residues. CDR1 and CDR2 from the germline V gene are SNHLY and FYNNEI. The V gene lost 6 bases and the J gene lost 3 bases, with 8 bases spanning the gap. The CDR3 here is CASRRGPNEKLFF. For the CDR3, the DNA is TGTGCCAGCAGGCGGGGGCCTAATGAAAAACTGTTTTTT.

The chain carries TRBV3-1 (or the pseudogene TRBV3-2) and TRBJ1-6; D uncertain. CDR1 is LGHDT and CDR2 is YNNKEL in the germline V gene (reference sequence). V lost 3 bases to trimming and J lost 7 bases, with 7 bases between them. The CDR3 is 13 residues long. DNA of the CDR3: TGTGCCAGCAGCCATATCGGGAATTCACCCCTCCACTTT. Amino acid sequence: CASSHIGNSPLHF.

This chain uses TRBV25-1 with TRBJ1-6; D unresolved. Per the germline V gene, CDR1 is MGHDK and CDR2 is SYGVNS. Trimming removed 6 bases from V and 6 bases from J, with 9 bases in between. The CDR3 sequence is 13 residues long. Here the CDR3 reads CASSSPPNSPLHF. CDR3 nucleotide sequence: TGTGCCAGCAGCTCTCCCCCTAATTCACCCCTCCACTTT.

This rearrangement joins TRBV3-1 (or the pseudogene TRBV3-2) to TRBJ1-5, with D perhaps matching TRBD1 (5 bases). The CDR3 has 15 amino acids. Per the germline V gene, CDR1 is LGHDT and CDR2 is YNNKEL (reference sequence). V was shortened by 1 base and J by 0 bases, with 7 bases between the two germline ends. DNA for the CDR3: TGTGCCAGCAGCCAAGCAGGGAATAGCAATCAGCCCCAGCATTTT. Translating gives CASSQAGNSNQPQHF.

The chain has TRBV27 and TRBJ1-6, with 10 positions matching TRBD1. J lost 10 bases, V lost 6 bases, and 9 bases had no gene match. The CDR3 consists of 15 residues. Germline V gene lookup returns CDR1 MNHEY and CDR2 SMNVEV (reference sequence). The CDR3 is CASSTNRDRGSPLHF. For the CDR3, the DNA is TGTGCCAGCAGCACAAACCGGGACAGGGGCTCACCCCTCCACTTT.

This sequence joins TRBV30 and TRBJ1-4, with a tentative D call TRBD1 (5 bases). The V gene's germline CDR1 is GTSNPN and CDR2 SVGIG (reference sequence). The germline V and J ends were trimmed by 3 bases and 7 bases, with 9 bases remaining between them. This CDR3 comprises 12 residues. For the CDR3, the DNA is TGTGCCTGGAGACGGGGGGGTGAAAAACTGTTTTTT. It yields the protein CAWRRGGEKLFF. Combining the CDR3 with reference TRBV30 and TRBJ1-4 gives the whole variable domain SQTIHQWPATLVQPVGSPLSLECTVEGTSNPNLYWYRQAAGRGLQLLFYSVGIGQISSEVPQNLSASRPQDRQFILSSKKLLLSDSGFYLCAWRRGGEKLFFGSGTQLSVL.

J is TRBJ2-2 and V is TRBV11-2; D uncertain. Trimming left V 3 bases short and J 8 bases short, with 10 bases between. Germline CDR1 and CDR2: SGHAT and FQNNGV. This CDR3 has 13 amino acids. CDR3 loop: CASSFGDSGELFF. In DNA form, the CDR3 reads TGTGCCAGCAGCTTCGGAGATTCGGGGGAGCTGTTTTTT.

V usage is TRBV6-5 and J usage is TRBJ1-5; 7 nucleotides align to TRBD1. The V gene end was trimmed by 4 bases and the J gene end by 4 bases; junction bases not matched to a gene: 4. The CDR3 length is 14 residues. Germline V gene sequence: CDR1 MNHEY, CDR2 SVGAGI. The CDR3, as DNA: TGTGCCAGCAGTTCCGGGACAGCGAATCAGCCCCAGCATTTT. Its protein is CASSSGTANQPQHF.

This clone was seen a single time. The chain employs TRBV7-2 and TRBJ2-3; 11 bases agree with TRBD2. From germline, CDR1 is SGHTA and CDR2 FQGNSA. The V and J ends lost 5 bases and 4 bases, in that order; junction bases with no gene match: 8. This CDR3 comprises 16 residues. DNA for the CDR3: TGTGCCAGCAGCCTCATAGCGGGGGGGATTCCAGATACGCAGTATTTT. Its translation: CASSLIAGGIPDTQYF.

On this clone itself: One end of the junction is discordant with germline, which a read error may explain. The genes are TRBV7-7 and TRBJ2-1; maybe TRBD1 (5 bases). Germline lookup yields CDR1 SSHAT and CDR2 FNYEAQ (reference sequence). The CDR3 contains 13 residues. This CDR3 reads CASSVAQGNEQFF. CDR3 DNA: TGTGCTAGCAGCGTAGCTCAGGGCAATGAGCAGTTCTTC.

This chain links TRBV30 with TRBJ1-2, with D unclear. The CDR3 totals 15 residues. The germline V gene encodes CDR1 GTSNPN and CDR2 SVGIG (reference sequence). The V gene lost 2 bases and the J gene lost 4 bases, with 17 bases spanning the gap. The CDR3 coding sequence is TGTGCCTGGAGTCCTCTCGCTTTGCCTATCTATGGCTACACCTTC. Protein product: CAWSPLALPIYGYTF.

V and J are TRBV27 and TRBJ2-5; D gene ambiguous. This CDR3 is 15 amino acids long. CDR1 is MNHEY, CDR2 SMNVEV, per germline (reference sequence). Trimming pared 1 base from V and 1 base from J, leaving 10 bases between. The CDR3 is CASSLLTSGQETQYF. The CDR3 nucleotides are TGTGCCAGCAGTTTATTAACTTCTGGCCAAGAGACCCAGTACTTC.

The chain uses TRBV9 and TRBJ2-4, with 9 bases identical to TRBD1. The CDR3 totals 18 residues. Germline CDR1 SGDLS, CDR2 YYNGEE. Trimming took 1 base from V and 5 from J; bases not matched to a gene: 13. Here the CDR3 reads CASSVSGGTGIGENIQYF. In DNA form, the CDR3 reads TGTGCCAGCAGCGTATCCGGGGGGACAGGGATTGGGGAAAACATTCAGTACTTC.